The clone carrying this T cell receptor beta chain was counted only a few times. Its target is unknown. Libraries were prepared by immunoSEQ multiplex PCR; TCRdb keeps only in-frame clonotypes and omits some of them. Of some 60,000 clones in the sample, roughly 89% were seen once. This sample stems from a study of T cell repertoires in ileal Crohn's disease. Across the whole study: At surgery, about 36% of patients smoked, with median disease duration about eight years. Biopsies of the neoterminal ileum at postoperative colonoscopy form M6 samples.

The germline gives CDR1 KGHSH, CDR2 LQKENI. This CDR3 has 13 amino acids. J lost 11 bases, V lost 3 bases, and 9 bases had no gene match. The time point: neoterminal ileum biopsy at postoperative endoscopy, about 6 months after surgery. Study-wide findings and caveats: Mucosal expansions were suggested to be mainly CD8 T cells.

The chain uses TRBV18 and TRBJ1-2; 7 bases fit TRBD1. The receptor's source is an adult with Crohn's disease. The source material was ileal tissue. This CDR3 is CASSPGQSGLYTF. The DNA for the CDR3 is TGTGCCAGCTCACCGGGACAGAGCGGGCTTTACACCTTC. The complete variable domain, with remaining parts taken from reference TRBV18 and TRBJ1-2, reads NAGVMQNPRHLVRRRGQEARLRCSPMKGHSHVYWYRQLPEEGLKFMVYLQKENIIDESGMPKERFSAEFPKEGPSILRIQQVVRGDSAAYFCASSPGQSGLYTFGSGTRLTVV.